Following are 2 T cell receptor beta chains from one sample sequenced in a study of CD8+CD57+ T cells in acquired aplastic anemia. The sequenced patients had an expansion of CD8+CD57+ cells seen by flow cytometry. For CDR3 and TCR beta VDJ profiling, genomic DNA was the template used. One entry per CDR3 protein, called by TCRdb with MiXCR from the reads. The repertoire consists of roughly 200,000 distinct CDR3 sequences, with roughly three fifths occurring once and the leading ten covering 42%. Sequences were obtained from sorted CD4+, CD8+, or CD8+CD57+ T cells (not recorded which) from PBMCs. The receptors stem from a human donor with aplastic anemia.

The chain combines TRBV20-1 with TRBJ2-7, with 14 bases identical to TRBD2. The CDR3 is made up of 13 amino acids. Germline V gene data show CDR1 as DFQATT and CDR2 as SNEGSKA (reference sequence). With V trimmed by 5 bases and J by 5 bases, 2 bases remained unmatched. CDR3 residues: CSARTSGRNEQYF. CDR3 nucleotides: TGCAGTGCTCGGACTAGCGGGAGGAACGAGCAGTACTTC.

This clonotype came up many times. The chain recombines TRBV5-5 with TRBJ1-6; 7 bases align to TRBD1. CDR1 is SGHKS and CDR2 is YYEKEE in the germline V gene (reference sequence). The V gene end was trimmed by 2 bases and the J gene end by 7 bases; junction bases not matched to a gene: 9. The CDR3 contains 16 residues. The CDR3 sequence: CASSFPGQPSNSPLHF. The CDR3 nucleotides are TGTGCCAGCAGCTTTCCGGGACAGCCGTCAAATTCACCCCTCCACTTT.